The rows below give T cell receptor beta chains drawn from one sample of a study of CD8 T cells in ankylosing spondylitis. TCRdb processed the 5' RACE reads anew with MiXCR; each CDR3 protein has one entry. The data contain a few hundred thousand distinct CDR3 sequences, more than 20% of them singletons. Input material: blood, either unsorted or a sorted T cell fraction (not recorded which). These receptors were obtained from a male donor with ankylosing spondylitis or in good health (not recorded which). The CDR3 runs from the conserved cysteine through the conserved F or W. D genes are given only for firm matches. Only some rows state a clone size, as once, few, many or a class for expanded clones.

>NA|few|TRBV24-1|TRBJ2-7
TGTGCCACCTCCTCGCCGGGGACCGGGAACGTGAAGTACTTC
CATSSPGTGNVKYF
>NA|many|TRBV5-1|TRBJ2-1
TGCGCCAGCAGCTTGGGAGGGGACAATGAGCAGTTCTTC
CASSLGGDNEQFF
>NA|NA|TRBV4-2|TRBJ1-2
TGTGCCAGCAGCCAAGAAAGCCCGGGGGGTATCTACACCTTC
CASSQESPGGIYTF
>NA|NA|TRBV29-1|TRBJ2-1
TGCAGCGTTGGAGGGGGTCCAGGTGTCCGTGATGAGCAGTTCTTC
CSVGGGPGVRDEQFF
>NA|NA|TRBV11-2|TRBJ1-5
TGTGCCAGCAGCTTAGCGGGGGGAGTAAATCAGCCCCAGCATTTT
CASSLAGGVNQPQHF
>NA|few|TRBV18|TRBJ2-1
TGTGCCAGCTCACCACCCGACAGTTATGAGCAGTTCTTC
CASSPPDSYEQFF
>NA|NA|TRBV7-9|TRBJ2-5
TGTGCCAGCAGCGGCAGCCGGAAGGGGCCACTGGGGACCCAGTACTTC
CASSGSRKGPLGTQYF
>TRBD1|NA|TRBV7-2|TRBJ2-5
TGTGCCAGCAGCTTAATGGGGACAGGGGGAGAGACCCAGTACTTC
CASSLMGTGGETQYF
>TRBD1|NA|TRBV29-1|TRBJ2-7
TGCAGCGTTGATGACAGGGGCTCCTACGAGCAGTACTTC
CSVDDRGSYEQYF
>TRBD1|few|TRBV11-2|TRBJ2-1
TGTGCCAGCAGCTGGGACAGGGGGCCAGGGTTATGGTTCTTC
CASSWDRGPGLWFF
>TRBD2|NA|TRBV6-1|TRBJ2-7
TGTGCCAGCAGAACTCTAGCGGGAGCCTACGAGCAGTACTTC
CASRTLAGAYEQYF
>NA|NA|TRBV29-1|TRBJ2-7
TGCAGCGTTGTCGCCGTAAGCTACGAGCAGTACTTC
CSVVAVSYEQYF
>TRBD2|few|TRBV12-3/TRBV12-4|TRBJ2-1
TGTGCCAGCAGTGGACCGGGACTAGCGCCCTTTGAGCAGTTCTTC
CASSGPGLAPFEQFF